One and the same sample provided the 32 T cell receptor beta chains below, sequenced in a study of blood T cells in healthy people across ages. Together with a sample-barcoded 5' primer, a J-beta primer mix was included in a second PCR lasting about 7 to 12 cycles. Each CDR3 protein is one row after TCRdb ran MiXCR on the 5' RACE reads. The data contain about 580,000 distinct CDR3 sequences, about 45% of them singletons. The sample consisted of blood. The receptor set was obtained from a man older than 75 in good health.

The chain employs TRBV9 and TRBJ2-1; D assignment may be TRBD1 or TRBD2 (5 bases each). The CDR3 totals 14 residues. Trimming took 0 bases from V and 13 from J, leaving 17 bases between them. The germline CDR1 and CDR2 sequences are SGDLS and YYNGEE. Written as DNA, the CDR3 is TGTGCCAGCAGCGTAGGAACCGAAGGGGAGACCCAGTTCTTC. It is translated as CASSVGTEGETQFF.

This clonotype was counted a few times. This chain links TRBV25-1 with TRBJ2-1; unclear D gene. Germline V gene lookup returns CDR1 MGHDK and CDR2 SYGVNS. The CDR3 runs 13 residues. The V end was cut by 8 bases, the J end by 3 bases, with 11 bases between. The CDR3 loop is CASGWTDYNEQFF. The CDR3 DNA follows: TGTGCCAGCGGATGGACGGACTACAATGAGCAGTTCTTC.

The J gene is TRBJ1-4, the V gene TRBV24-1, with D perhaps TRBD1 (6 bases). The CDR3 extends over 13 amino acids. Germline CDR1 reads KGHDR; CDR2 reads SFDVKD. Trimming removed 5 bases from V and 10 bases from J, with 13 bases in between. The DNA for the CDR3 is TGTGCCACCAGTGCGGCAGGGGTAGGAAAACTGTTTTTT. Protein: CATSAAGVGKLFF.

This clonotype turned up a few times. V is TRBV12-3 or TRBV12-4 and J is TRBJ2-1; possibly TRBD1 for D (5 bases). The germline V and J ends were trimmed by 6 bases and 8 bases, with 20 bases remaining between them. The length of the CDR3 is 15 residues. This chain's CDR3 is CASSDRDKGFDEQFF. In DNA form, the CDR3 reads TGTGCCAGCAGCGACCGTGACAAGGGGTTTGATGAGCAGTTCTTC.

The J gene is TRBJ1-2, the V gene TRBV3-1, with D unclear. The CDR3 is made up of 14 amino acids. CDR1 is LGHDT and CDR2 is YNNKEL in the germline V gene (reference sequence). The germline V and J ends were trimmed by 4 bases and 0 bases, with 9 bases remaining between them. CDR3 in DNA: TGTGCCAGCAGCCCACTGGGAGCTAACTATGGCTACACCTTC. Translated: CASSPLGANYGYTF.

Only a few counts were recorded for this clonotype. The CDR3 is CSAPSLGEQYF. CDR3 in DNA: TGCAGTGCCCCGAGCCTGGGCGAGCAGTACTTC. The chain couples TRBV20-1 to TRBJ2-7; D gene unclear. Per the germline V gene, CDR1 is DFQATT and CDR2 is SNEGSKA (reference sequence). The CDR3 totals 11 residues. Trimming stripped 6 bases from V and 6 bases from J, with 12 bases between.

The chain couples TRBV5-1 to TRBJ2-1, with D unresolved. The CDR3 has 15 residues. Germline CDR1 reads SGHRS; CDR2 reads YFSETQ. The V end lost 3 bases, the J end lost 0 bases, and 10 bases lay between the germline ends. CDR3 DNA sequence: TGCGCCAGCAGCTACCTGACGAGCTCCTACAATGAGCAGTTCTTC. Encoded protein: CASSYLTSSYNEQFF. The complete variable domain, with remaining parts taken from reference TRBV5-1 and TRBJ2-1, reads KAGVTQTPRYLIKTRGQQVTLSCSPISGHRSVSWYQQTPGQGLQFLFEYFSETQRNKGNFPGRFSGRQFSNSRSEMNVSTLELGDSALYLCASSYLTSSYNEQFFGPGTRLTVL.

The rearrangement uses TRBV7-2 and TRBJ2-3, with D uncertain. Germline loops: CDR1 SGHTA, CDR2 FQGNSA. This CDR3 contains 12 residues. Trimming took 3 bases from V and 9 from J, leaving 10 bases between them. The CDR3 nucleotides read TGTGCCAGCAGCTTCCGGGCAGCGACGCAGTATTTT. Amino acid sequence: CASSFRAATQYF.

This sequence joins TRBV29-1 and TRBJ2-5; unclear D gene. Per germline, CDR1 SQVTM and CDR2 ANQGSEA. The CDR3 loop spans 13 amino acids. Trimming stripped 0 bases from V and 7 bases from J, with 12 bases between. CDR3: CSVEDLLRVTQYF. The CDR3 nucleotides are TGCAGCGTTGAAGATCTACTTCGGGTGACCCAGTACTTC.

The J gene is TRBJ2-2, the V gene TRBV7-9; possibly TRBD1 for D (6 bases). From germline, CDR1 is SEHNR and CDR2 FQNEAQ (reference sequence). V dropped 4 bases and J dropped 7 bases, with 19 bases sitting between them. This CDR3 is built from 16 residues. The CDR3 reads CASSYPGPTQGGELFF. The CDR3 nucleotides read TGTGCCAGCAGCTATCCGGGACCCACACAGGGCGGGGAGCTGTTTTTT.

V usage is TRBV7-9 and J usage is TRBJ1-2; D remains unclear. V lost 4 bases and J lost 3, with 12 bases in between. Per the germline V gene, CDR1 is SEHNR and CDR2 is FQNEAQ (reference sequence). The CDR3 contains 14 residues. CDR3 protein: CASSSHPLDYGYTF. CDR3 nucleotide sequence: TGTGCCAGCAGCTCCCACCCCCTGGACTATGGCTACACCTTC.

This clonotype was found a few times. J is TRBJ2-6 and V is TRBV29-1; D gene uncertain. CDR1 and CDR2 from the germline V gene are SQVTM and ANQGSEA. The CDR3 contains 16 residues. V was pared by 5 bases and J by 1 base, with 15 bases between. The CDR3 nucleotides are TGCAGCGTTATGGGCAGATATACTTCTGGGGCCAACGTCCTGACTTTC. This codes for CSVMGRYTSGANVLTF.

This clonotype was detected a few times. This chain joins TRBV29-1 and TRBJ1-1; D unresolved. The V end lost 4 bases, the J end lost 1 base, and 7 bases lay between the germline ends. This CDR3 spans 12 amino acids. Germline assignment: CDR1 SQVTM and CDR2 ANQGSEA. The CDR3 sequence: CSVGWRNTEAFF. CDR3 bases: TGCAGCGTTGGTTGGCGGAACACTGAAGCTTTCTTT.

With regard to this clonotype: With a much larger clone just one base away, this may be a read error. CDR3 residues: CASSRQGSQPQHF. The CDR3, as DNA: TGTGCCAGCAGCCGACAGGGATCACAGCCCCAGCATTTT. V gene TRBV6-6 combines with J gene TRBJ1-5; 7 positions match TRBD1. This CDR3 spans 13 amino acids. Trimming cost V 6 bases and J 7 bases; bases outside gene matches: 6. Germline CDR1 is MNHNY and CDR2 is SVGAGI (reference sequence).

The chain is built from TRBV5-5 and TRBJ2-3, with no clear D. The CDR3 totals 14 residues. The germline V gene has CDR1 SGHKS and CDR2 YYEKEE (reference sequence). The V and J ends lost 1 base and 0 bases respectively, with 6 bases between them. The CDR3 DNA reads as TGTGCCAGCAGCTTGTTCCAGAGCACAGATACGCAGTATTTT. The encoded protein is CASSLFQSTDTQYF.

V is TRBV18 and J is TRBJ2-3, with TRBD2 matching 9 bases. The V gene's germline CDR1 is KGHSH and CDR2 LQKENI. The trim removed 4 bases at V and 4 bases at J, leaving 6 bases unmatched. This CDR3 has 15 amino acids. CDR3: CASSREAGGSDTQYF. The DNA of the CDR3 is TGTGCCAGCTCACGAGAAGCGGGGGGATCAGATACGCAGTATTTT.

This clonotype was counted a few times. This chain connects TRBV7-2 to TRBJ1-2, with a weak D call TRBD1 (5 bases). This CDR3 has 15 amino acids. V was cut by 2 bases and J by 2 bases, with 12 bases left in between. Germline CDR1 is SGHTA and CDR2 is FQGNSA. CDR3 DNA sequence: TGTGCCAGCAGCTTATCGGGGGGATGGAACTATGGCTACACCTTC. Residues: CASSLSGGWNYGYTF. Supplemented by reference TRBV7-2 and TRBJ1-2, the full variable domain reads GAGVSQSPSNKVTEKGKDVELRCDPISGHTALYWYRQSLGQGLEFLIYFQGNSAPDKSGLPSDRFSAERTGGSVSTLTIQRTQQEDSAVYLCASSLSGGWNYGYTFGSGTRLTVV.

The rearrangement uses TRBV3-1 and TRBJ2-1; D is perhaps TRBD2 (5 bases). The length of the CDR3 is 14 residues. Germline V gene data show CDR1 as LGHDT and CDR2 as YNNKEL (reference sequence). Trimming pared 1 base from V and 9 bases from J, leaving 13 bases between. This chain's CDR3 is CASSQAPGWGEQFF. The CDR3 nucleotides are TGTGCCAGCAGCCAAGCCCCGGGATGGGGTGAGCAGTTCTTC.

The J gene is TRBJ2-7, the V gene TRBV28; 14 nucleotides align to TRBD2. This CDR3 contains 16 residues. CDR1 is MDHEN and CDR2 is SYDVKM in the germline V gene. Unmatched junction bases numbered 10, after V lost 8 bases and J lost 4 bases. CDR3 in DNA: TGTGCCAGCTCGACCGGGACTAGCGGGAGAAGGTACGAGCAGTACTTC. It specifies CASSTGTSGRRYEQYF.

This clonotype was seen a handful of times. As DNA, the CDR3 is TGTGCCAGCAGTTTGAGGGGGTGGGATGGCTACACCTTC. Residues: CASSLRGWDGYTF. The rearrangement uses TRBV27 and TRBJ1-2; D is possibly TRBD1 (6 bases). The CDR3 totals 13 residues. Trimming stripped 3 bases from V and 6 bases from J, with 11 bases between. Germline lookup yields CDR1 MNHEY and CDR2 SMNVEV (reference sequence).

Remarks on this clonotype: The CDR3 carries no conserved terminal phenylalanine or tryptophan, so it likely arises from a read error. The chain couples TRBV3-1 to TRBJ1-1; D possibly corresponds to TRBD1 (6 bases). CDR3 length equals 13 residues. Trimming stripped 0 bases from V and 10 bases from J, with 12 bases between. Germline CDR1 is LGHDT and CDR2 is YNNKEL (reference sequence). CDR3 in DNA: TGTGCCAGCAGCCAAGAGGGGGGGCTGGGAGCTTTCCTT. Its translation: CASSQEGGLGAFL.

The chain combines TRBV2 with TRBJ1-4, with 8 bases identical to TRBD1. Looked up from germline, CDR1 is SNHLY and CDR2 is FYNNEI. V shed 5 bases, J shed 1 base, and the junction held 6 bases outside the gene matches. The CDR3 consists of 16 residues. CDR3 protein: CASSLQGGLTNEKLFF. The CDR3 DNA follows: TGTGCCAGCAGTTTACAGGGGGGTCTAACTAATGAAAAACTGTTTTTT.

This clonotype has more than one count but fewer than ten. The chain uses TRBV7-9 and TRBJ2-7; no clear D. Germline V CDR1 and CDR2: SEHNR, FQNEAQ (reference sequence). This CDR3 spans 11 amino acids. Trimming pared 4 bases from V and 2 bases from J, leaving 3 bases between. In DNA form, the CDR3 reads TGTGCCAGCAGCTGGGCCTACGAGCAGTACTTC. Translated, it gives CASSWAYEQYF.

This chain joins TRBV5-6 and TRBJ2-4; the D gene could be TRBD1 or TRBD2 (5 bases each). Trimming cost V 4 bases and J 9 bases, with 20 bases left between them. The length of the CDR3 is 15 residues. Germline CDR1 reads SGHDT; CDR2 reads YYEEEE. This CDR3 reads CASSQEGTVWSIQYF. Here the CDR3 DNA reads TGTGCCAGCAGCCAGGAAGGGACGGTATGGAGCATTCAGTACTTC.

The table lists this clonotype with a few counts. The J gene is TRBJ2-1, the V gene TRBV6-6; D unresolved. Trimming removed 0 bases from V and 9 bases from J, with 15 bases in between. Germline-derived CDR1 and CDR2 are MNHNY and SVGAGI (reference sequence). The CDR3 consists of 15 residues. For the CDR3, the DNA is TGTGCCAGCAGTTACTCACGAGCCGAATGGGGTGAGCAGTTCTTC. Protein sequence: CASSYSRAEWGEQFF.

This chain uses TRBV9 with TRBJ2-5; no definite D call. Deletions cut 2 bases from V and 5 bases from J, with 13 bases between. The germline gives CDR1 SGDLS, CDR2 YYNGEE. CDR3 length equals 14 residues. The CDR3: CASSVGPEDETQYF. Here the CDR3 DNA reads TGTGCCAGCAGCGTCGGACCCGAGGACGAGACCCAGTACTTC. Complete variable domain (other parts from reference TRBV9 and TRBJ2-5): DSGVTQTPKHLITATGQRVTLRCSPRSGDLSVYWYQQSLDQGLQFLIQYYNGEERAKGNILERFSAQQFPDLHSELNLSSLELGDSALYFCASSVGPEDETQYFGPGTRLLVL.

The rearrangement uses TRBV20-1 and TRBJ2-1; 13 bases are a match to TRBD2. This CDR3 has 17 residues. Unmatched junction bases numbered 8, after V lost 5 bases and J lost 1 base. Germline CDR1 and CDR2: DFQATT and SNEGSKA (reference sequence). This chain's CDR3 is CSASNRGLAGSYNEQFF. In DNA, the CDR3 is TGCAGTGCTTCCAACCGGGGACTAGCGGGATCCTACAATGAGCAGTTCTTC.

V and J are TRBV7-2 and TRBJ2-7, with TRBD2 as a possible D gene (5 bases). Germline loops: CDR1 SGHTA, CDR2 FQGNSA. The CDR3 spans 16 residues. The ends were cut back, 1 base at V and 2 bases at J, with 15 bases in the middle. CDR3 region: CASSLVKRTPPYEQYF. Written as DNA, the CDR3 is TGTGCCAGCAGCTTAGTAAAGCGGACTCCCCCCTACGAGCAGTACTTC.

The rearrangement links TRBV20-1 to TRBJ2-5, with unresolved D. V was clipped by 3 bases and J by 5 bases, with 10 bases between them. This CDR3 region has 12 residues. CDR1 DFQATT and CDR2 SNEGSKA come from the germline V gene (reference sequence). The CDR3 loop is CSARTPRETQYF. CDR3 coding DNA: TGCAGTGCTAGGACTCCCAGGGAGACCCAGTACTTC.

The chain has TRBV7-8 and TRBJ2-1; 10 bases agree with TRBD2. V shed 8 bases, J shed 4 bases, and the junction held 2 bases outside the gene matches. CDR3 length: 13 amino acids. From germline, CDR1 is SGHVS and CDR2 FQNEAQ. CDR3: CASRLAGYNEQFF. The CDR3, as DNA: TGTGCCAGCCGACTAGCGGGTTACAATGAGCAGTTCTTC.

The chain recombines TRBV28 with TRBJ2-3; the match to TRBD2 covers 7 bases. The V gene's germline CDR1 is MDHEN and CDR2 SYDVKM. The CDR3 totals 15 residues. Trimming took 6 bases from V and 3 from J; bases not matched to a gene: 9. DNA of the CDR3: TGTGCCAGCAGGGGCGGGAGTCGTGGAACAGATACGCAGTATTTT. This codes for CASRGGSRGTDTQYF.

As concerns this clonotype: A much larger clone is a single base away; this may be a read error. The V and J genes are TRBV7-9 and TRBJ2-1, with D tentatively TRBD1 (7 bases). The germline V gene has CDR1 SEHNR and CDR2 FQNEAQ (reference sequence). This CDR3 is built from 14 residues. The CDR3 sequence is CACSSDRFGGEQFF. The CDR3 nucleotides read TGTGCCTGCAGCTCGGACAGGTTCGGGGGTGAGCAGTTCTTC.